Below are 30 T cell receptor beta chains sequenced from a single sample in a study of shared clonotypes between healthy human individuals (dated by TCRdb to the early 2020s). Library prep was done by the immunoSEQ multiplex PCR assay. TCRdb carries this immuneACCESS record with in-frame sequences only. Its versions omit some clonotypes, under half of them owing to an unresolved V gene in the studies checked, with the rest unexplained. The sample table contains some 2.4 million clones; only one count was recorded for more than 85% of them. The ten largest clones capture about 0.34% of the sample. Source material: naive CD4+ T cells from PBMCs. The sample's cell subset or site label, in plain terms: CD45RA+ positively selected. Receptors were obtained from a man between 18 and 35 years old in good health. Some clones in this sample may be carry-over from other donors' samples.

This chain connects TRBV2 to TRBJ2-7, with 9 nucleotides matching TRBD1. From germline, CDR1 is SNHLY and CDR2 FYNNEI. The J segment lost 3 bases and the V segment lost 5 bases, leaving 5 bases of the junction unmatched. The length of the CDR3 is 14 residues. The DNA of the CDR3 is TGTGCCAGCAGTTCGGGACAGGGACTCTACGAGCAGTACTTC. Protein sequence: CASSSGQGLYEQYF. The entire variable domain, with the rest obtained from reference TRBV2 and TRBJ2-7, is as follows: EPEVTQTPSHQVTQMGQEVILRCVPISNHLYFYWYRQILGQKVEFLVSFYNNEISEKSEIFDDQFSVERPDGSNFTLKIRSTKLEDSAMYFCASSSGQGLYEQYFGPGTRLTVT.

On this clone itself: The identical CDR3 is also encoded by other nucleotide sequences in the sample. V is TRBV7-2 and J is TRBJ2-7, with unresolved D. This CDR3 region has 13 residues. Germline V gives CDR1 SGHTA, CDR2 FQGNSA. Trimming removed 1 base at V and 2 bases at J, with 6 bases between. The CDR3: CASSLGIAYEQYF. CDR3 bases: TGTGCCAGCAGCTTAGGGATTGCCTACGAGCAGTACTTC.

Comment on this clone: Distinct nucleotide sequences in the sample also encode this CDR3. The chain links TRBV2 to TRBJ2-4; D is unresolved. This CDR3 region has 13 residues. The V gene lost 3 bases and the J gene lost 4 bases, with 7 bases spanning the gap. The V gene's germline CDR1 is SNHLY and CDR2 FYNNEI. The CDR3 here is CASSDVGKNIQYF. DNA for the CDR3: TGTGCCAGCAGTGATGTGGGGAAAAACATTCAGTACTTC.

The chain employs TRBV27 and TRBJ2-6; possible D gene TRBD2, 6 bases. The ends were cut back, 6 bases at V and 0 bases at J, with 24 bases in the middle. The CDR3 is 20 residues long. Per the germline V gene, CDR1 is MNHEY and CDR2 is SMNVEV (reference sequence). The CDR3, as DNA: TGTGCCAGCAGCCTTACGTTCGGGGCCGGGGGATTCTCTGGGGCCAACGTCCTGACTTTC. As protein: CASSLTFGAGGFSGANVLTF.

The CDR3 sequence: CASSPRHVSGNTIYF. DNA of the CDR3: TGTGCCAGCAGCCCCCGACACGTCTCTGGAAACACCATATATTTT. This chain connects TRBV9 to TRBJ1-3; no firm D call. V lost 4 bases to trimming and J lost 0 bases, with 11 bases between them. Germline values: CDR1 SGDLS, CDR2 YYNGEE. This CDR3 comprises 15 residues.

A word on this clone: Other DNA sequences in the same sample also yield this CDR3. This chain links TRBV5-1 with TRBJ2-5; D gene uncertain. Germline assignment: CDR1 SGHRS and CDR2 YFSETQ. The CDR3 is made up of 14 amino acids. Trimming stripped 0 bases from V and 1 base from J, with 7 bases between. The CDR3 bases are TGCGCCAGCAGCTTGGGGCAGGTCCAAGAGACCCAGTACTTC. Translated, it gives CASSLGQVQETQYF. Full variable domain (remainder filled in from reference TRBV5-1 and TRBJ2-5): KAGVTQTPRYLIKTRGQQVTLSCSPISGHRSVSWYQQTPGQGLQFLFEYFSETQRNKGNFPGRFSGRQFSNSRSEMNVSTLELGDSALYLCASSLGQVQETQYFGPGTRLLVL.

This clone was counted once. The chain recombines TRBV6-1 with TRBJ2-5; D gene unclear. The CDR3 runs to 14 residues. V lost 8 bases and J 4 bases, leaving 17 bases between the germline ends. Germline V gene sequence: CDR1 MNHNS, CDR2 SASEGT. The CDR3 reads CASSSTGFGETQYF. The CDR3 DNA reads TGTGCCAGCTCCTCGACCGGGTTCGGAGAGACCCAGTACTTC.

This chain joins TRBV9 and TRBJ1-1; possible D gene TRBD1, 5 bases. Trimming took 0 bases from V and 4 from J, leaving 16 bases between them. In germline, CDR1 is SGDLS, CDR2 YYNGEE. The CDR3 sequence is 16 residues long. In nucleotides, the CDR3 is TGTGCCAGCAGCGTAGCTCCAGGGAAGGGCATCACTGAAGCTTTCTTT. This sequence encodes CASSVAPGKGITEAFF.

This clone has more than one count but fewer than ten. CDR3 DNA sequence: TGTGCCAGCAGTTACTCGACGCAGGTCGGCGAGCAGTACTTC. As protein: CASSYSTQVGEQYF. The chain links TRBV6-5 to TRBJ2-7; D is uncertain. V lost 0 bases, J lost 6 bases, and 12 bases lay in between. Germline V CDR1 and CDR2: MNHEY, SVGAGI. The CDR3 length is 14 residues.

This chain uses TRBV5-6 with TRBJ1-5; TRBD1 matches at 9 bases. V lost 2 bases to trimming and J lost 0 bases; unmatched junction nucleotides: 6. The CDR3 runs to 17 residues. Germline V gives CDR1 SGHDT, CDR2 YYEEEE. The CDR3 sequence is CASSFGQGQYSNQPQHF. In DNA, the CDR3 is TGTGCCAGCAGCTTCGGACAGGGGCAATATAGCAATCAGCCCCAGCATTTT.

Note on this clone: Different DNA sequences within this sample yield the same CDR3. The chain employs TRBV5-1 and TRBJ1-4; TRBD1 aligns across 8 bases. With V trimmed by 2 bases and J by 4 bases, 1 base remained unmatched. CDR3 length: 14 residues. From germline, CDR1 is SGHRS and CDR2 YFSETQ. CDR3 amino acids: CASSLQGGNEKLFF. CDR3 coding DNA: TGCGCCAGCAGCTTACAGGGGGGTAATGAAAAACTGTTTTTT.

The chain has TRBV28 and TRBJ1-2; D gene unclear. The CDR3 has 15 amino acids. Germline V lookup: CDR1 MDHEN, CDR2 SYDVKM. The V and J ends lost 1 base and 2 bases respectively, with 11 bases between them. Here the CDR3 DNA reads TGTGCCAGCAGTTTATTTATGGTTACCAACTATGGCTACACCTTC. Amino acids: CASSLFMVTNYGYTF.

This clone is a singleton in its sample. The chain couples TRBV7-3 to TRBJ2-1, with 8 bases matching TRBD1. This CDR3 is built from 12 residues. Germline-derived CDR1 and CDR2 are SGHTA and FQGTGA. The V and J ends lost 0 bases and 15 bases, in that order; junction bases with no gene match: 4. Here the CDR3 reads CASSLTDRDMFF. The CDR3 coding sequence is TGTGCCAGCAGCTTAACGGACAGGGATATGTTCTTC. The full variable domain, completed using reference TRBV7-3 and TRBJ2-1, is GAGVSQTPSNKVTEKGKYVELRCDPISGHTALYWYRQSLGQGPEFLIYFQGTGAADDSGLPNDRFFAVRPEGSVSTLKIQRTERGDSAVYLCASSLTDRDMFFGPGTRLTVL.

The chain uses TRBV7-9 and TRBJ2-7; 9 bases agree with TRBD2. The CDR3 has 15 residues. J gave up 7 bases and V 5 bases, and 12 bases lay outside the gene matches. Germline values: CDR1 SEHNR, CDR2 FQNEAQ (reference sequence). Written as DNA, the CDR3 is TGTGCCAGCAGCCAGTCAAGAGCGGGAGGTGAGGAGCAGTACTTC. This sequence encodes CASSQSRAGGEEQYF.

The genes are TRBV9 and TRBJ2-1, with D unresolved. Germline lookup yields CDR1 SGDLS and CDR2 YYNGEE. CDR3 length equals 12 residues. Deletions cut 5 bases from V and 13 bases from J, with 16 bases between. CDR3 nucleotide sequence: TGTGCCAGCAGTGCATCCCAGCCCCTCCAGTTCTTC. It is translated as CASSASQPLQFF.

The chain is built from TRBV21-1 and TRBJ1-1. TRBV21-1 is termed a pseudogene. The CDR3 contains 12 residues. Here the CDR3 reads CASSPRWLIAFF. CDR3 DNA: TGTGCCAGCAGCCCCCGGTGGTTGATAGCTTTCTTT.

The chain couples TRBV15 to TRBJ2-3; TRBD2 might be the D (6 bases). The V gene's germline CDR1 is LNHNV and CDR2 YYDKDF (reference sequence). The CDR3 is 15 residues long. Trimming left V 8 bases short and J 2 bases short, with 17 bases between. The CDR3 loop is CATSYGSLNTDTQYF. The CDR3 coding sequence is TGTGCCACCTCGTACGGGAGCCTAAACACAGATACGCAGTATTTT.

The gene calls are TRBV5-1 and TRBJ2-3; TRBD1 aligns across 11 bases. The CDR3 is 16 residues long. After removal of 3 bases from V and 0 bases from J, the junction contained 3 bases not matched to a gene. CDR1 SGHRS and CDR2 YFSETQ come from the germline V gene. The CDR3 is CASSWDRGTSTDTQYF. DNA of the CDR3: TGCGCCAGCAGCTGGGACAGGGGGACTAGCACAGATACGCAGTATTTT.

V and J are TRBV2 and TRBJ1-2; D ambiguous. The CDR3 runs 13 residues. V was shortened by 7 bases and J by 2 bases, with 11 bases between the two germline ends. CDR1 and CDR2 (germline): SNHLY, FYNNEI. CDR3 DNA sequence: TGTGCCAGCACCGACACGTGGAACTATGGCTACACCTTC. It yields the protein CASTDTWNYGYTF.

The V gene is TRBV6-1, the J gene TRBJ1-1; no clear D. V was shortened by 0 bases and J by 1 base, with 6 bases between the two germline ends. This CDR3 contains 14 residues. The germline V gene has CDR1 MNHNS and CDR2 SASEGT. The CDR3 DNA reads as TGTGCCAGCAGTGAAGCAGGGAGGAACACTGAAGCTTTCTTT. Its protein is CASSEAGRNTEAFF.

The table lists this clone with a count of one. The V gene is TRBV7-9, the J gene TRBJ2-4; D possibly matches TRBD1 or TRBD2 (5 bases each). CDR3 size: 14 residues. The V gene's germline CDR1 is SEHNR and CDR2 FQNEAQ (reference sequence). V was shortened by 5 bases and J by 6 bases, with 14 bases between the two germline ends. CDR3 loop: CASSPGGGRNIQYF. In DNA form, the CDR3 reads TGTGCCAGCAGCCCAGGTGGGGGAAGAAACATTCAGTACTTC. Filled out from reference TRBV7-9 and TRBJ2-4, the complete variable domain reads DTGVSQNPRHKITKRGQNVTFRCDPISEHNRLYWYRQTLGQGPEFLTYFQNEAQLEKSRLLSDRFSAERPKGSFSTLEIQRTEQGDSAMYLCASSPGGGRNIQYFGAGTRLSVL.

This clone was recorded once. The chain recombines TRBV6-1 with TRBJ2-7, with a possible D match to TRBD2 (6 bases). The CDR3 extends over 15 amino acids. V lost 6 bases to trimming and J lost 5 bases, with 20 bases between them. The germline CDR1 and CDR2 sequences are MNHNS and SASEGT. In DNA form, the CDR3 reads TGTGCCAGCAGCGAATCCCTAGGGAGGAGGGACGAGCAGTACTTC. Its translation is CASSESLGRRDEQYF.

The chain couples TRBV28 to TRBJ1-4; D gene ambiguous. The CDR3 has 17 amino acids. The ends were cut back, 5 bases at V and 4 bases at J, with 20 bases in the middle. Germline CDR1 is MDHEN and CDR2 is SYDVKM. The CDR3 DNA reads TGTGCCAGCAGTCCACCCCCAGCCAGCCCCAATAATGAAAAACTGTTTTTT. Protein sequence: CASSPPPASPNNEKLFF.

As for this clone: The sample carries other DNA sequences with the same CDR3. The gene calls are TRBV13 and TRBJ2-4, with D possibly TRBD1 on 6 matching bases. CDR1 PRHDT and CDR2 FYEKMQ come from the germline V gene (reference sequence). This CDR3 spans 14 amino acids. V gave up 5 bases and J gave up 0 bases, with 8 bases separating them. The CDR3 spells CASSLRGAKNIQYF. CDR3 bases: TGTGCCAGCAGCCTCAGGGGAGCCAAAAACATTCAGTACTTC.

The CDR3 here is CASSYSMTSYEQFF. CDR3 coding DNA: TGTGCCAGCAGTTACTCGATGACTAGCTACGAGCAGTTCTTC. V and J are TRBV6-6 and TRBJ2-1; TRBD2 matches at 7 bases. CDR3 size: 14 residues. From germline, CDR1 is MNHNY and CDR2 SVGAGI (reference sequence). V shed 0 bases, J shed 10 bases, and the junction held 6 bases outside the gene matches.

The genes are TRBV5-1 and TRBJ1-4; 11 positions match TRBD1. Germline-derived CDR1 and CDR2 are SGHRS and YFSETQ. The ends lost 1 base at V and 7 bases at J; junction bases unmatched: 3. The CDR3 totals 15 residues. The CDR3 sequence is CASSLFGTGGEKLFF. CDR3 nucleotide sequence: TGCGCCAGCAGCTTGTTCGGGACAGGGGGTGAAAAACTGTTTTTT.

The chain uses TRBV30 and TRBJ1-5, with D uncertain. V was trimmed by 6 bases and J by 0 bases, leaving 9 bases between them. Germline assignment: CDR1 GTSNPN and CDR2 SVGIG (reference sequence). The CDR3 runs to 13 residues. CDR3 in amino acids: CACNGVSNQPQHF. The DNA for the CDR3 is TGTGCCTGTAACGGGGTTAGCAATCAGCCCCAGCATTTT.

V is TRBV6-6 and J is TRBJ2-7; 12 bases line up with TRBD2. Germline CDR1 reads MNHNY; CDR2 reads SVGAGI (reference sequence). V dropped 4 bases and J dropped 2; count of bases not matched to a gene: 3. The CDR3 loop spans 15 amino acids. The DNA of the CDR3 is TGTGCCAGCAGTTCGACTAGCGGGAGTCCCTACGAGCAGTACTTC. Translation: CASSSTSGSPYEQYF.

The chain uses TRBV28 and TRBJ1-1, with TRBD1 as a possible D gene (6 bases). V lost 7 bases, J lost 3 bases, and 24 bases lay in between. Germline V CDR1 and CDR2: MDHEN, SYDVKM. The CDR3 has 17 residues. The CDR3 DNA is TGTGCCAGCACCCCGGGGGGGGCAGGGAGGTCATACACTGAAGCTTTCTTT. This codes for CASTPGGAGRSYTEAFF.

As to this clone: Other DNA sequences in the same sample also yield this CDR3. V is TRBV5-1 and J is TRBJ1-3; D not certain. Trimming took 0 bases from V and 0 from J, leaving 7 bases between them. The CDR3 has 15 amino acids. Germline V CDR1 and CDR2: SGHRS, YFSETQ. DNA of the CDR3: TGCGCCAGCAGCTTGGTTGGAGACTCTGGAAACACCATATATTTT. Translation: CASSLVGDSGNTIYF.